This T cell receptor (beta chain) derives from a study of T cells in Graves' hyperthyroidism and ophthalmopathy. Study-wide findings and caveats: Within blood appeared most thyroid clonotypes that had expanded above 0.001.

RNA transcripts yielded amplified TCR beta CDR3 regions. The HTBI primer set was used in a first-round RT-PCR of the TCR CDR3. TCRdb reprocessed the multiplex PCR reads with MiXCR, giving one entry per CDR3 protein. This sample has 95,000 to 100,000 distinct CDR3 sequences; about half occur once, and the top ten carry around 27%. Concerning this clonotype itself: Its antigen is undetermined.

This sequence was found in a woman in her 40s with Graves' hyperthyroidism. Sequencing was done on a sample of blood.

The CDR3 DNA follows: TGTGCCAGCAGCTTATGGGGGACTAGCGTGGAGACCCAGCATTTT. Its translation: CASSLWGTSVETQHF. The chain couples TRBV7-3 to TRBJ1-5; maybe TRBD1 (5 bases). Trimming pared 2 bases from V and 11 bases from J, leaving 19 bases between. CDR3 length: 15 residues. Germline assignment: CDR1 SGHTA and CDR2 FQGTGA.